These 20 T cell receptor beta chains were all obtained from the same sample, sequenced in a study of shared clonotypes between healthy human individuals. TCRdb's copy holds only in-frame clones and misses some; the assay was immunoSEQ multiplex PCR. The sample contains 600,000 to 700,000 clones, more than 70% of which appear only once. The sequencing input was memory CD4+ T cells sorted from blood. The subset denotes: CD45RA-negative fraction. All receptors derive from a woman aged 25 to 39 in good health.

The rearrangement links TRBV19 to TRBJ2-3, with unresolved D. CDR1 LNHDA and CDR2 SQIVND come from the germline V gene (reference sequence). The CDR3 consists of 15 residues. V was shortened by 3 bases and J by 5 bases, with 15 bases between the two germline ends. The CDR3 DNA follows: TGTGCCAGTAGTATTAGGGCTTCTACTGGAGATACGCAGTATTTT. Protein: CASSIRASTGDTQYF.

J is TRBJ1-1 and V is TRBV10-3; a weak D match, TRBD1 (6 bases). With 10 bases removed from V and 7 bases from J, the gap between germline ends came to 16 bases. There are 12 residues in the CDR3. CDR1 is ENHRY and CDR2 is SYGVKD in the germline V gene. The chain's CDR3 is CATLREGGEAFF. Written as DNA, the CDR3 is TGTGCCACCCTACGTGAGGGGGGTGAAGCTTTCTTT.

The V gene is TRBV2, the J gene TRBJ1-2, with D possibly TRBD1 on 5 matching bases. The germline V gene has CDR1 SNHLY and CDR2 FYNNEI. Trimming left V 6 bases short and J 8 bases short, with 19 bases between. The CDR3 length is 14 residues. The CDR3 region has the DNA TGTGCCAGCAGCCCAGGGCGGGCCCTAGGGGGCTACACCTTC. This sequence encodes CASSPGRALGGYTF. The entire variable domain, with the rest obtained from reference TRBV2 and TRBJ1-2, is as follows: EPEVTQTPSHQVTQMGQEVILRCVPISNHLYFYWYRQILGQKVEFLVSFYNNEISEKSEIFDDQFSVERPDGSNFTLKIRSTKLEDSAMYFCASSPGRALGGYTFGSGTRLTVV.

V and J are TRBV5-4 and TRBJ1-2; 7 bases fit TRBD1. V was pared by 4 bases and J by 4 bases, with 7 bases of the junction left unmatched. Germline values: CDR1 SGHNT, CDR2 YYREEE (reference sequence). CDR3 length: 14 residues. The CDR3 is CASSKPDRVYGYTF. DNA of the CDR3: TGTGCCAGCAGCAAACCCGACAGGGTCTATGGCTACACCTTC.

This clone was counted between two and nine times. This chain links TRBV7-2 with TRBJ2-7; no firm D call. The CDR3 length is 13 residues. CDR1 is SGHTA and CDR2 is FQGNSA in the germline V gene. V was trimmed by 5 bases and J by 4 bases, leaving 12 bases between them. The CDR3 nucleotides are TGTGCCAGCAGCCCCGTGACGCGATACGAGCAGTACTTC. Its protein is CASSPVTRYEQYF.

Remarks on this clone: The sample holds other DNA sequences that translate to the same CDR3. The chain recombines TRBV5-1 with TRBJ2-3; TRBD2 matches at 8 bases. CDR1 and CDR2 (germline): SGHRS, YFSETQ. After removal of 3 bases from V and 2 bases from J, the junction contained 5 bases not matched to a gene. The CDR3 spans 15 residues. The CDR3 coding sequence is TGCGCCAGCAGCTCTCCAGCGGGGGTCACAGATACGCAGTATTTT. It yields the protein CASSSPAGVTDTQYF.

This clone appeared a single time. The rearrangement uses TRBV11-2 and TRBJ1-1; TRBD1 might be the D (5 bases). V shed 5 bases and J shed 4 bases, with 17 bases lying between them. Germline loops: CDR1 SGHAT, CDR2 FQNNGV. CDR3 length equals 15 residues. CDR3 sequence: CASSPPERGSTEAFF. The CDR3, as DNA: TGTGCCAGCAGCCCTCCGGAAAGGGGAAGCACTGAAGCTTTCTTT.

This chain uses TRBV7-2 with TRBJ2-5; maybe TRBD1 (6 bases). The CDR3 totals 14 residues. Germline V gene data show CDR1 as SGHTA and CDR2 as FQGNSA. Trimming shortened V by 6 bases and J by 6 bases, and 17 bases separated the two germline ends. The CDR3 loop reads CASSSASRGKTQYF. In DNA, the CDR3 is TGTGCCAGCAGTTCCGCCTCGAGGGGGAAGACCCAGTACTTC.

The J gene is TRBJ2-1, the V gene TRBV4-1, with TRBD2 matching 9 bases. This CDR3 spans 17 amino acids. Trimming at V came to 4 bases and at J to 1 base, leaving 8 bases not matched to a gene. Germline V gene lookup returns CDR1 MGHRA and CDR2 YSYEKL. The CDR3 DNA reads as TGCGCCAGCAGCCCGATCACTAGCGGGCGATCCTACAATGAGCAGTTCTTC. This sequence encodes CASSPITSGRSYNEQFF.

CDR3 region: CASSAGVSLTNEKLFF. The CDR3 DNA reads TGCGCCAGCAGCGCCGGTGTTTCCCTAACTAATGAAAAACTGTTTTTT. The V gene is TRBV5-1, the J gene TRBJ1-4; no definite D call. The CDR3 loop spans 16 amino acids. V was shortened by 4 bases and J by 1 base, with 14 bases between the two germline ends. The V gene's germline CDR1 is SGHRS and CDR2 YFSETQ.

V is TRBV5-5 and J is TRBJ2-1; D might be TRBD2 (5 bases). There are 15 residues in the CDR3. CDR1 and CDR2 from the germline V gene are SGHKS and YYEKEE (reference sequence). The V end was cut by 3 bases, the J end by 7 bases, with 17 bases between. DNA of the CDR3: TGTGCCAGCAGCTCCGCTACGGCTAGACTAAATGAGCAGTTCTTC. It translates to CASSSATARLNEQFF.

This clone was seen only a few times. The chain combines TRBV7-2 with TRBJ1-3, with 10 bases lining up with TRBD1. In germline, CDR1 is SGHTA, CDR2 FQGNSA. J lost 8 bases, V lost 1 base, and 8 bases had no gene match. The CDR3 runs 16 residues. This CDR3 is CASSLGVGTGEYTIYF. The CDR3 nucleotides are TGTGCCAGCAGCTTAGGAGTGGGGACAGGGGAATACACCATATATTTT.

This sequence joins TRBV5-1 and TRBJ1-5; weak D call: TRBD1 (5 bases). Germline V lookup: CDR1 SGHRS, CDR2 YFSETQ. This CDR3 has 15 residues. V lost 3 bases and J lost 2, with 12 bases in between. The DNA for the CDR3 is TGCGCCAGCAGCTGGGAAGGGGATGGCAATCAGCCCCAGCATTTT. Translating gives CASSWEGDGNQPQHF.

This chain joins TRBV11-2 and TRBJ2-1, with 12 positions matching TRBD1. V lost 6 bases to trimming and J lost 12 bases; unmatched junction nucleotides: 15. This CDR3 spans 16 amino acids. Per germline, CDR1 SGHAT and CDR2 FQNNGV. CDR3 nucleotides: TGTGCCAGCAGAAGCGCCGGGACAGGGGGCTCCGTAGGGCAGTTCTTC. This encodes CASRSAGTGGSVGQFF.

The gene calls are TRBV4-2 and TRBJ2-7, with a possible D match to TRBD2 (6 bases). Trimming shortened V by 5 bases and J by 1 base, and 21 bases separated the two germline ends. This CDR3 region has 17 residues. CDR1 LGHNA and CDR2 YNFKEQ come from the germline V gene. The CDR3 DNA is TGTGCCAGCAGCACCCTGTCCGACGGGAGCGTGTCCTACGAGCAGTACTTC. It is translated as CASSTLSDGSVSYEQYF.

V gene TRBV5-6 combines with J gene TRBJ1-1; D not certain. Germline loops: CDR1 SGHDT, CDR2 YYEEEE. Trimming took 5 bases from V and 4 from J, leaving 12 bases between them. The CDR3 has 13 residues. DNA of the CDR3: TGTGCCAGCAGTAGCTACAGCGGCACTGAAGCTTTCTTT. It encodes CASSSYSGTEAFF.

The gene calls are TRBV6-1 and TRBJ1-2; the D is unclear. Germline V gene data show CDR1 as MNHNS and CDR2 as SASEGT. The CDR3 covers 14 residues. Trimming took off 3 bases at V and 2 bases at J, with 10 bases between the two ends. Written as DNA, the CDR3 is TGTGCCAGCAGTGAGCCACCCAACAACTATGGCTACACCTTC. Protein sequence: CASSEPPNNYGYTF.

This clone was counted once. This chain links TRBV7-2 with TRBJ2-2; D is unresolved. Deletions cut 2 bases from V and 5 bases from J, with 15 bases between. This CDR3 comprises 16 residues. Germline V gene data show CDR1 as SGHTA and CDR2 as FQGNSA. CDR3 coding DNA: TGTGCCAGCAGCTTAAGGCTAGAGTATTTAACCGGGGAGCTGTTTTTT. It encodes CASSLRLEYLTGELFF.

The gene calls are TRBV4-1 and TRBJ2-1, with D tentatively TRBD2 (5 bases). From germline, CDR1 is MGHRA and CDR2 YSYEKL. This CDR3 spans 14 amino acids. Trimming cost V 3 bases and J 9 bases, with 15 bases left between them. CDR3 sequence (DNA): TGCGCCAGCAGCCAGCTCCTACTAGTTCGTGAGCAGTTCTTC. It translates to CASSQLLLVREQFF.

This clone was observed a handful of times. The CDR3 is CASSQTGGYGYTF. CDR3 bases: TGCGCCAGCAGCCAGACAGGCGGCTATGGCTACACCTTC. The chain combines TRBV4-1 with TRBJ1-2, with a tentative D call TRBD1 (6 bases). This CDR3 has 13 residues. Trimming took 3 bases from V and 4 from J, leaving 9 bases between them. CDR1 is MGHRA, CDR2 YSYEKL, per germline.